This T cell receptor beta chain emerged from a study of T cell responses to AZD1222 COVID-19 vaccine. Study information: Second doses that came at about 4 or about 12 weeks were put together.

The CDR3 covers 13 residues. V gave up 4 bases and J gave up 6 bases, with 13 bases separating them. Germline values: CDR1 SGHTS, CDR2 YDEGEE. In regard to this clone: Antigen specificity is unknown.

Here immunoSEQ multiplex PCR was the method, and the copy in TCRdb shows in-frame clones only, minus some. The repertoire holds around 110,000 clones, with 80% to 90% as singletons. Study outcomes and limitations: All repertoire sampling was performed exclusively after the peak T cell response. Within unmutated variant regions lay the reported targets of nearly half of spike-specific TCRs.

The sequenced sample was peripheral blood, obtained on day 0 of AZD1222 vaccination. This chain uses TRBV5-8 with TRBJ1-2; D not resolved. This sequence originates from an adult in good health. The CDR3 loop reads CASSLGRFHGYTF. The CDR3 DNA reads as TGTGCCAGCAGCCTCGGTCGATTCCATGGCTACACCTTC.